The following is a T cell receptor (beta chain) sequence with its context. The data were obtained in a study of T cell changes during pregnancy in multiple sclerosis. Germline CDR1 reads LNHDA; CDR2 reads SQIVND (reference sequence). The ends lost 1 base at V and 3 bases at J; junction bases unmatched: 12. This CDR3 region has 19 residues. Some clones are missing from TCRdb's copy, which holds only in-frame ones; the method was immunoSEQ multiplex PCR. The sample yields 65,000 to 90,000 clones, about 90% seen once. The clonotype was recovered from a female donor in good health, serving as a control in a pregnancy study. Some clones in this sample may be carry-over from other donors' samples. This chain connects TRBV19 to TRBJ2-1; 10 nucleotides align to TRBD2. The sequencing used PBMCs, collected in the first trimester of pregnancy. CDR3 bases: TGTGCCAGTAGTATAGGGGGTCTAGCGGGGGCCAGCAGCTACAATGAGCAGTTCTTC. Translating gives CASSIGGLAGASSYNEQFF.